This record looks at one T cell receptor (beta chain) sequence and its context. Its specificity is not known. The naive CD8 fraction comprised CD45RO-negative cells positively selected for CCR7 and excluded terminally differentiated effector memory CD45RA+ cells. The data were taken from a study of shared clonotypes between healthy human individuals. Looking at the study overall: CD8 memory received one plate per donor, CD8 naive two, CD4 memory three and CD4 naive three.

Notes on the study in general: Large depth notwithstanding, sorted-subset sequencing proved incomplete by rarefaction. What naive subsets generally showed was a larger estimated richness than memory subsets showed. Between a handful of donors, naive CD4 clonotypes were shared at a level of about 5%.

TCRdb's copy holds only in-frame clones and misses some; the assay was immunoSEQ multiplex PCR. The repertoire holds about 800,000 clones, with approximately 96% as singletons. Germline V CDR1 and CDR2: SGDLS, YYNGEE. Trimming took 2 bases from V and 0 from J, leaving 10 bases between them. The CDR3 is 15 amino acids. The material sequenced was naive CD8+ T cells sorted from blood. The sequence came from a man aged 25 to 40 in good health. The chain links TRBV9 to TRBJ2-3, with D uncertain. The CDR3 sequence: CASSVEPASTDTQYF. In nucleotides, the CDR3 is TGTGCCAGCAGCGTCGAACCAGCTAGCACAGATACGCAGTATTTT.